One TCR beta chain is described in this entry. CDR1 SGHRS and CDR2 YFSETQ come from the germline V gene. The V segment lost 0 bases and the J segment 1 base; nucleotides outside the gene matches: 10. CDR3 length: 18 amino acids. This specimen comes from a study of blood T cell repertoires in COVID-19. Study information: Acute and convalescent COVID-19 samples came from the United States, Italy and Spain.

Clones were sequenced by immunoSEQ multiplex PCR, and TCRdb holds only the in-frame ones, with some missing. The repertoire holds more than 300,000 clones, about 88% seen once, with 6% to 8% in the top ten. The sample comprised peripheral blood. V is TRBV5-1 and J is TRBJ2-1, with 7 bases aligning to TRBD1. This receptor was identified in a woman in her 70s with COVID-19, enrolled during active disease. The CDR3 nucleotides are TGCGCCAGCAGCTTGGTAGGGACAGCCGGGACGTCCTACAATGAGCAGTTCTTC. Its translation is CASSLVGTAGTSYNEQFF.